Sequencing of this T cell receptor (beta chain) was carried out in a study of CD4 T cell repertoires in COVID-19. Looking at the study overall: CFSE-low cells expanded about nine days with IL-2, then restimulated with other coronavirus spikes.

Study-level findings and limits: Suggested intraclonal diversification: top SARS-CoV-2-reactive clonotypes appeared in two or three memory subsets. SARS-CoV and/or HKU1 spike cultures shared between roughly 7 and 25% of SARS-CoV-2 clonotypes.

As regards this clone: No antigen is known for it.

Only in-frame clones appear in the TCRdb table, and some are missing; sequencing was by immunoSEQ multiplex PCR. The sample includes 23,000 or so clones, 87% of them seen just once. Germline values: CDR1 ENHRY, CDR2 SYGVKD. V lost 4 bases to trimming and J lost 0 bases, with 8 bases between them. The CDR3 consists of 14 residues. No culture step preceded sequencing of the ex vivo isolated memory T cells. The source was central memory CD4+ T cells from blood, collected before the COVID-19 pandemic. The chain carries TRBV10-3 and TRBJ2-3; the D is unclear. The sequence derives from a human donor who had COVID-19. CDR3 loop: CAISGAGSTDTQYF. The CDR3 DNA reads as TGTGCCATCAGTGGGGCAGGTAGCACAGATACGCAGTATTTT.